The table lists the clone carrying this T cell receptor (beta chain) with a few counts. Its matching antigen is unknown. The data derive from a study of cytomegalovirus exposure and HLA in healthy donors. Study-wide findings and caveats: Earlier results showed most TCR beta V segments being productive about 87% or about 30% of the time.

Although they were nominally healthy when sampled, donors likely had unrecorded immune exposures. The PCR used 60 Vbeta and 13 Jbeta primers. Profiling relied on immunoSEQ multiplex PCR, and the TCRdb table lists in-frame clones only, not all of them. This table holds 140,000 or so clones, 70% to 85% found once. Sample: PBMCs. The receptor was derived from a middle-aged man in good health and CMV-seronegative.

CDR3 protein: CASSLLGSAGNTIYF. CDR3 nucleotides: TGTGCCAGCAGTTTATTGGGCTCGGCTGGAAACACCATATATTTT. J is TRBJ1-3 and V is TRBV28; D gene uncertain. Between the trimmed V and J ends, which lost 1 base and 2 bases, there was a span of 9 bases. Germline CDR1 MDHEN, CDR2 SYDVKM. CDR3 length: 15 residues.